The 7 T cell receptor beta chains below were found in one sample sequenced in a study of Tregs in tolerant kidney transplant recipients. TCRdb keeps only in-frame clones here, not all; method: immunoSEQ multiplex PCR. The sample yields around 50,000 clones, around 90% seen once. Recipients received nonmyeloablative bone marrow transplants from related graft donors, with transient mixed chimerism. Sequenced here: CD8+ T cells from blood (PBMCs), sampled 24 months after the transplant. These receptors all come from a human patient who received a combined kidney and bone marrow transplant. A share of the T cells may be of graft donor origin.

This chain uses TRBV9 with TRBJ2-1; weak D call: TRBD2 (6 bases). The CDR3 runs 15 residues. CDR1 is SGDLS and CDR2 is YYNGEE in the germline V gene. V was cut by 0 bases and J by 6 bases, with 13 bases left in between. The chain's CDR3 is CASSVEASERNEQFF. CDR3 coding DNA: TGTGCCAGCAGCGTAGAGGCTAGCGAGCGCAATGAGCAGTTCTTC.

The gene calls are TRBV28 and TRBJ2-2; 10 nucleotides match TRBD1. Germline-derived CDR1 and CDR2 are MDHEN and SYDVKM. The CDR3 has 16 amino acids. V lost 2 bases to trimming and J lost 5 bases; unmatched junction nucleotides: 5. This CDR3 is CASSLGTGVSTGELFF. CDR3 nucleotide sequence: TGTGCCAGCAGTTTAGGGACAGGGGTCAGTACCGGGGAGCTGTTTTTT.

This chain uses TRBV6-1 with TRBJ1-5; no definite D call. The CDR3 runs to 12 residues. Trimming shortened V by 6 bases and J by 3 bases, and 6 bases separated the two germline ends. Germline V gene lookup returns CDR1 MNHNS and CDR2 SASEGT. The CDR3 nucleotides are TGTGCCAGCAGCGGGGACAATCAGCCCCAGCATTTT. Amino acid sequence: CASSGDNQPQHF.

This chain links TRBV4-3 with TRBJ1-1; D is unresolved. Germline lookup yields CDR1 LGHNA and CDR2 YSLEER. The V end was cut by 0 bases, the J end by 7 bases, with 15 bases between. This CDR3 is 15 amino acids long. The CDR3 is CASSQDGGPNFEAFF. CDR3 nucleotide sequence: TGCGCCAGCAGCCAAGATGGCGGGCCTAATTTTGAAGCTTTCTTT.

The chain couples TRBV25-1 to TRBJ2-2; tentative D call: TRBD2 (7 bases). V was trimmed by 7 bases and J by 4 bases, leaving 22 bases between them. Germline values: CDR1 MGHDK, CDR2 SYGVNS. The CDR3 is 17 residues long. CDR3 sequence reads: CASMGGRRILRTGELFF. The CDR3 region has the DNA TGTGCCAGCATGGGGGGGCGCAGGATTTTACGCACCGGGGAGCTGTTTTTT.

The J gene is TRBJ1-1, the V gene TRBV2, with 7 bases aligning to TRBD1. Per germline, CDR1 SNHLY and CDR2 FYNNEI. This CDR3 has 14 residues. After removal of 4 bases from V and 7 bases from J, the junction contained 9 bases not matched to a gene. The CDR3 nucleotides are TGTGCCAGCAGTGTACTAGGGACAGCTTTTGAAGCTTTCTTT. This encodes CASSVLGTAFEAFF.

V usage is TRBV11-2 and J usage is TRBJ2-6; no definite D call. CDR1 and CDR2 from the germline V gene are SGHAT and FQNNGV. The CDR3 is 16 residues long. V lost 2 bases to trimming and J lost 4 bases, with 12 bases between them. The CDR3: CASSLTHGEGANVLTF. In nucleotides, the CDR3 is TGTGCCAGCAGCTTAACCCACGGTGAGGGGGCCAACGTCCTGACTTTC.